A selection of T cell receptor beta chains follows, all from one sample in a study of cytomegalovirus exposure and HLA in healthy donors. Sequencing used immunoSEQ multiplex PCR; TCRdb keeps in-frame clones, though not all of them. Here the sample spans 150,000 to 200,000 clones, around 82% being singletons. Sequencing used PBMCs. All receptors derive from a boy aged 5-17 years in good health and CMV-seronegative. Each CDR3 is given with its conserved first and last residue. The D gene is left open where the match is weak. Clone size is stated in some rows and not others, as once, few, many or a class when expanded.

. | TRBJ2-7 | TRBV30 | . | TGTGCCTGGAGTGAACAACAGGTAGGCGAGCAGTACTTC | CAWSEQQVGEQYF
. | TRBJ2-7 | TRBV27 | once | TGTGCCAGCAGTTTGGCCGGGTTCTCCTACGAGCAGTACTTC | CASSLAGFSYEQYF
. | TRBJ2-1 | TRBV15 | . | TGTGCCACCAGCAGAGGGAGTAATGAGCAGTTCTTC | CATSRGSNEQFF
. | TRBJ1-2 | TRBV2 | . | TGTGCCAGCAGTGATATGGGCCCTCAATTAACTGGCTACACCTTC | CASSDMGPQLTGYTF
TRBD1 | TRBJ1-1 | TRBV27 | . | TGTGCCAGCAGATTCCAGGGGGCAAACACTGAAGCTTTCTTT | CASRFQGANTEAFF
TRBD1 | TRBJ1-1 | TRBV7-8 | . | TGTGCCAGCAGCTTAACGTTGGACAGGGTGAACACTGAAGCTTTCTTT | CASSLTLDRVNTEAFF
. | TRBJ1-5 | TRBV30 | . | TGTGCCTGGAAGTCAGGGAATGGAAATCAGCCCCAGCATTTT | CAWKSGNGNQPQHF
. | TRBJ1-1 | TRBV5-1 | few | TGCGCCAGCAGCTTGATCAGGAACACTGAAGCTTTCTTT | CASSLIRNTEAFF
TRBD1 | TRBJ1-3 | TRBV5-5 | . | TGTGCCAGCAGCAAATATGCCGGGACAGGGGTTGGAAACACCATATATTTT | CASSKYAGTGVGNTIYF
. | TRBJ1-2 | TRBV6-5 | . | TGTGCCAGCAGTTACCTCCAAGGACAGAATATCTATGGCTACACCTTC | CASSYLQGQNIYGYTF
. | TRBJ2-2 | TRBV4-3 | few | TGCGCCAGCAGCCAAGAGAGCGCTGGGCTGGGACAATCACGCGGGGAGCTGTTTTTT | CASSQESAGLGQSRGELFF
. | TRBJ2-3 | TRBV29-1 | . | TGCAGCGTTGGATTAGCTACAGATACGCAGTATTTT | CSVGLATDTQYF
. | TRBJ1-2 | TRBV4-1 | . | TGCGCCAGCAGCTTAACAGGGACCTATGGCTACACCTTC | CASSLTGTYGYTF
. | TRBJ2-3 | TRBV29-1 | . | TGCAGCGTAGGTCCTACAGGGATACCGAGCACAGATACGCAGTATTTT | CSVGPTGIPSTDTQYF
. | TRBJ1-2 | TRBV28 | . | TGTGCCAGCAGTGGAGGGTCGAACTATGGCTACACCTTC | CASSGGSNYGYTF
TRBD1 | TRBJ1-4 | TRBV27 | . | TGTGCCAGCAGTTTAAGGGGGCTCTTAGATGAAAAACTGTTTTTT | CASSLRGLLDEKLFF
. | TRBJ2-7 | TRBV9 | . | TGTGCCAGCAGCGTAGGGGGCGGGGAGAGGGCCGAGCAGTACTTC | CASSVGGGERAEQYF
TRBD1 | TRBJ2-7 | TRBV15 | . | TGTGCCACCAGCATGACGGGACAGGGCTACGAGCAGTACTTC | CATSMTGQGYEQYF
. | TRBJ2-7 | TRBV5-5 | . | TGTGCCAGCAGCTTGTTGGGGGCAGGGAGCTCCTACGAGCAGTACTTC | CASSLLGAGSSYEQYF
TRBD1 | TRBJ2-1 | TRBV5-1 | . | TGCGCCAGCAGCTGGGACAGGGTAACGAATGAGCAGTTCTTC | CASSWDRVTNEQFF
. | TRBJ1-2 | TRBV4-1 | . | TGCGCCAGCAGCCAAGATGGGGAGGTTAGGGATGGCTACACCTTC | CASSQDGEVRDGYTF
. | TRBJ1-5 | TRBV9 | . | TGTGCCAGCAGTCTTGAGGGCGGCGGTCAGCCCCAGCATTTT | CASSLEGGGQPQHF
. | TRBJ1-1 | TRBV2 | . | TGTGCCAGCAGTGAAGGGGGCCTGAACACTGAAGCTTTCTTT | CASSEGGLNTEAFF
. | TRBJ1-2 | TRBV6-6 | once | TGTGCCAGCAGTTACACTAAACAGGTACCCTCGGATGGCTACACCTTC | CASSYTKQVPSDGYTF
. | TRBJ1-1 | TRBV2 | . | TGTGCCAGCAGTGAAGGACGGGACACTGAAGCTTTCTTT | CASSEGRDTEAFF
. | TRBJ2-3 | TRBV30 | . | TGTGCCTGGAGTTTAGTGGCAGATACGCAGTATTTT | CAWSLVADTQYF
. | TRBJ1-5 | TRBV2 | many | TGTGCCAGCAGTACAGGCTCCAATCAGCCCCAGCATTTT | CASSTGSNQPQHF
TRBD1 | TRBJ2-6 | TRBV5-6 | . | TGTGCCAGCAGCCCAAGGACAGGGTTTCCCTTTGCTGGGGCCAACGTCCTGACTTTC | CASSPRTGFPFAGANVLTF
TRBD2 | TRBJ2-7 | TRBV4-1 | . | TGCGCCAGCAGTCCCCTGCCGGGACTAGCGGGGACTTGGAGGTACTTC | CASSPLPGLAGTWRYF
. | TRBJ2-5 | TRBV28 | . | TGTGCCAGCAGTGTTACAGGGACGGTGTTGGAGACCCAGTACTTC | CASSVTGTVLETQYF
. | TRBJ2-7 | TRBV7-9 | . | TGTGCCAGCAGCTTAGTGGTCGTCCGCGACTACGAGCAGTACTTC | CASSLVVVRDYEQYF
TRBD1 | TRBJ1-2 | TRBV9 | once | TGTGCCAGCGGTCGTTGGGGACAGGGCTTTGGCTACACCTTC | CASGRWGQGFGYTF
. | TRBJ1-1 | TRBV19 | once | TGTGCCAGTAGTACAATAGGAGGTTTTGACGCTTTCTTT | CASSTIGGFDAFF
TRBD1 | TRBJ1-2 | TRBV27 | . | TGTGCCAGCAGTTTAAACAGGGGAGATGGCTACACCTTC | CASSLNRGDGYTF
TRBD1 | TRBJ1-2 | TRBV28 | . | TGTGCCAGCCGATTCCCAAGGACAGGAACGATGCTGGTTGGCTACACCTTC | CASRFPRTGTMLVGYTF
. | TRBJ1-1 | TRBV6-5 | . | TGTGCCAGCAGTTACTCGGGACTATCTGAAGCTTTCTTT | CASSYSGLSEAFF
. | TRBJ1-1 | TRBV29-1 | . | TGCAGCGTTAGTAAACAGGGCGGGACTGAAGCTTTCTTT | CSVSKQGGTEAFF
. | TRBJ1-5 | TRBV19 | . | TGTGCCAGTAAAACAGGGTACTATAGCAATCAGCCCCAGCATTTT | CASKTGYYSNQPQHF
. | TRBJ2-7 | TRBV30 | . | TGTGCCACCACCGGGAGTTTCTACGAGCAGTACTTC | CATTGSFYEQYF
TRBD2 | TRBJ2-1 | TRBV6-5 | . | TGTGCCAGCAGTTACTCCCTAGCGGGAGTATTCGATGAGCAGTTCTTC | CASSYSLAGVFDEQFF
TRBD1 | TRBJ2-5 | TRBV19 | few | TGTGCCAGTAGTACCCGGGACAGGGGTTTTCGTGGAGAGACCCAGTACTTC | CASSTRDRGFRGETQYF
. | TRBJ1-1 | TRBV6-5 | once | TGTGCCAGCAGTTACTCGGGGGCGAGGACTGAAGCTTTCTTT | CASSYSGARTEAFF
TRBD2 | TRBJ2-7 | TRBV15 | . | TGTGCCACCAGTGCCGGTCTAATTAGCGGGACCTACGAGCAGTACTTC | CATSAGLISGTYEQYF
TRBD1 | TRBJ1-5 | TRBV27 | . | TGTGCCAGCAGCGGAACAGGGGGACCGCCACCCCAGCATTTT | CASSGTGGPPPQHF
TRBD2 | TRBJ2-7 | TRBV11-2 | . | TGTGCCAGCAGCTTATTTAGCGGGGCCTTTAGCTCCTACGAGCAGTACTTC | CASSLFSGAFSSYEQYF
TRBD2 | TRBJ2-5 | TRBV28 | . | TGTGCCAGCCCCCCTCGGACTAGCGGAAGAGGAGATGAGACCCAGTACTTC | CASPPRTSGRGDETQYF